This TCR beta chain is from a study of molecular identifiers for immune sequencing clone quantification. CDR1 MNHEY and CDR2 SVGEGT come from the germline V gene. Trimming pared 5 bases from V and 4 bases from J, leaving 14 bases between. CDR3 size: 14 residues. Findings and limits, study-wide: In naive cells, clones above 20 RNA copies held under 1% of molecules, whereas in effector cells they held over 99%. Detection of one spiked Jurkat cell's TCR RNA reportedly worked in 750,000 to 1,000,000 naive cells.

MiXCR was run by TCRdb on the PCR reads, yielding one entry per CDR3 protein. Found here are approximately 670,000 distinct CDR3 sequences, 20% of them singletons; the top ten hold roughly 0.85%. This clonotype occurred many times. What it binds is unknown. Sequencing was done on a sample of naive CD8+ T cells from blood, with Jurkat cell RNA spiked in. The subset denotes: FACS-sorted CD8+CD4-CCR7+CD45RA+ naive T cells. The V call is TRBV6-2 or TRBV6-3, the J call TRBJ1-2; D is undetermined. This receptor was obtained from a human donor in good health. Some libraries in this study had Jurkat cell RNA spiked in. The CDR3 is CASSTIINSYGYTF. The CDR3 nucleotides are TGTGCCAGCAGTACAATTATAAACAGCTATGGCTACACCTTC.